The 28 T cell receptor beta chains below come from one sample, sequenced in a study of blood T cell repertoires in COVID-19. Libraries were prepared by immunoSEQ multiplex PCR; TCRdb keeps only in-frame clonotypes and omits some of them. This table has 180,000 or so clones, about 83% appearing once. Source material: peripheral blood. Source of these receptors: a person aged 65 to 79 with COVID-19, enrolled during active disease.

This chain joins TRBV9 and TRBJ2-1, with D hard to call. The CDR3 is 16 residues long. Germline lookup yields CDR1 SGDLS and CDR2 YYNGEE. V was trimmed by 0 bases and J by 3 bases, leaving 13 bases between them. The CDR3 DNA is TGTGCCAGCAGCGTAGACCCCCTCACTATCTACAATGAGCAGTTCTTC. Translation gives CASSVDPLTIYNEQFF.

CDR3 region: CASRAFRQGRNTEAFF. The CDR3 DNA follows: TGTGCCAGTAGGGCCTTCAGACAGGGCAGGAACACTGAAGCTTTCTTT. V gene TRBV19 combines with J gene TRBJ1-1; 7 bases match TRBD1. The germline V gene encodes CDR1 LNHDA and CDR2 SQIVND (reference sequence). V dropped 6 bases and J dropped 1; count of bases not matched to a gene: 11. The CDR3 has 16 amino acids.

The chain employs TRBV7-9 and TRBJ1-6, with TRBD1 matching 8 bases. Germline V gene sequence: CDR1 SEHNR, CDR2 FQNEAQ (reference sequence). The V and J ends lost 6 bases and 3 bases, in that order; junction bases with no gene match: 10. This CDR3 has 17 amino acids. CDR3 sequence reads: CASSPKTGTGYNSPLHF. The DNA of the CDR3 is TGTGCCAGCAGTCCAAAAACCGGGACAGGCTATAATTCACCCCTCCACTTT.

The rearrangement joins TRBV5-4 to TRBJ1-2, with 8 nucleotides matching TRBD1. After removal of 1 base from V and 13 bases from J, the junction contained 6 bases not matched to a gene. There are 12 residues in the CDR3. Germline assignment: CDR1 SGHNT and CDR2 YYREEE (reference sequence). The CDR3 DNA is TGTGCCAGCAGCTTGCGGACAGGGTTCTTCACCTTC. Translating gives CASSLRTGFFTF.

This clone was detected a few times. The chain employs TRBV19 and TRBJ1-2, with 9 bases aligning to TRBD1. Germline V gives CDR1 LNHDA, CDR2 SQIVND (reference sequence). There are 15 residues in the CDR3. The V gene end was trimmed by 8 bases and the J gene end by 7 bases; junction bases not matched to a gene: 14. CDR3 protein: CASVRNGQGTSGYTF. DNA for the CDR3: TGTGCCAGTGTCCGGAACGGACAGGGGACGAGTGGCTACACCTTC.

This clone was counted between two and nine times. The genes are TRBV3-1 (or the pseudogene TRBV3-2) and TRBJ2-7; a possible D gene is TRBD1 (6 bases). CDR1 is LGHDT and CDR2 is YNNKEL in the germline V gene (reference sequence). The CDR3 runs 17 residues. The V and J ends lost 1 base and 4 bases respectively, with 20 bases between them. This CDR3 is CASSQGFGAGVSYEQYF. Here the CDR3 DNA reads TGTGCCAGCAGCCAAGGGTTCGGGGCAGGGGTTTCTTACGAGCAGTACTTC.

This chain connects TRBV7-3 to TRBJ2-1, with 8 positions matching TRBD2. The CDR3 loop spans 13 amino acids. Germline V lookup: CDR1 SGHTA, CDR2 FQGTGA. Trimming took 4 bases from V and 14 from J; bases not matched to a gene: 10. The CDR3 region is CASSSNTRTSKFF. CDR3 bases: TGTGCCAGCAGCTCTAATACCCGGACTAGCAAGTTCTTC.

This rearrangement joins TRBV7-3 to TRBJ2-1; D unresolved. This CDR3 has 15 residues. Germline V gene sequence: CDR1 SGHTA, CDR2 FQGTGA. V shed 2 bases and J shed 10 bases, with 18 bases lying between them. CDR3 in amino acids: CASSLLSFTAVEQFF. The CDR3 bases are TGTGCCAGCAGCTTATTAAGTTTCACGGCGGTGGAGCAGTTCTTC.

This chain links TRBV28 with TRBJ2-5; the match to TRBD2 covers 9 bases. CDR1 is MDHEN and CDR2 is SYDVKM in the germline V gene. V was clipped by 5 bases and J by 6 bases; unmatched bases: 10. This CDR3 region has 15 residues. CDR3 loop: CASSPPGAGGKTQYF. The CDR3 nucleotides are TGTGCCAGCAGTCCGCCGGGAGCGGGGGGAAAGACCCAGTACTTC.

This clone was observed a handful of times. The rearrangement joins TRBV2 to TRBJ2-5; perhaps TRBD2 as D (5 bases). Between the trimmed V and J ends, which lost 3 bases and 1 base, there was a span of 9 bases. Germline lookup yields CDR1 SNHLY and CDR2 FYNNEI. The CDR3 contains 14 residues. The CDR3 loop reads CASSDFGIQETQYF. The DNA of the CDR3 is TGTGCCAGCAGTGATTTCGGGATCCAAGAGACCCAGTACTTC. The entire variable domain, with the rest obtained from reference TRBV2 and TRBJ2-5, is as follows: EPEVTQTPSHQVTQMGQEVILRCVPISNHLYFYWYRQILGQKVEFLVSFYNNEISEKSEIFDDQFSVERPDGSNFTLKIRSTKLEDSAMYFCASSDFGIQETQYFGPGTRLLVL.

V is TRBV13 and J is TRBJ2-7, with 8 bases fitting TRBD2. V lost 4 bases and J lost 0; bases outside the gene matches: 5. Germline CDR1 is PRHDT and CDR2 is FYEKMQ (reference sequence). CDR3 length equals 15 residues. The CDR3, as DNA: TGTGCCAGCAGCTACCAAGGACTAGCCTCCTACGAGCAGTACTTC. Its translation is CASSYQGLASYEQYF.

A single count supports this clone. The rearrangement links TRBV7-3 to TRBJ2-1, with D tentatively TRBD2 (5 bases). Trimming took off 8 bases at V and 12 bases at J, with 23 bases between the two ends. The CDR3 runs to 14 residues. Germline V gene data show CDR1 as SGHTA and CDR2 as FQGTGA. This chain's CDR3 is CASPKLGLGTGQFF. CDR3 bases: TGTGCCAGCCCCAAACTAGGCCTGGGAACGGGGCAGTTCTTC.

The genes are TRBV28 and TRBJ2-7, with 7 bases fitting TRBD1. Trimming took 4 bases from V and 0 from J; bases not matched to a gene: 18. This CDR3 has 19 residues. Per germline, CDR1 MDHEN and CDR2 SYDVKM. This CDR3 reads CASSSYLNTDRPSSYEQYF. In nucleotides, the CDR3 is TGTGCCAGCAGTTCCTACCTCAACACGGACAGGCCGAGCTCCTACGAGCAGTACTTC.

The chain has TRBV19 and TRBJ1-1; D ambiguous. Germline lookup yields CDR1 LNHDA and CDR2 SQIVND (reference sequence). V lost 0 bases and J 5 bases, leaving 7 bases between the germline ends. The CDR3 runs to 13 residues. The CDR3 DNA sequence: TGTGCCAGTAGTATAGATGGAGGAACTGAAGCTTTCTTT. Its protein product is CASSIDGGTEAFF.

This chain joins TRBV11-2 and TRBJ2-7; D gene ambiguous. The length of the CDR3 is 11 residues. The V gene lost 4 bases and the J gene lost 3 bases, with 4 bases spanning the gap. Germline V gene sequence: CDR1 SGHAT, CDR2 FQNNGV. In DNA, the CDR3 is TGTGCCAGCAGCTACTTCTACGAGCAGTACTTC. The encoded protein is CASSYFYEQYF.

V gene TRBV5-6 combines with J gene TRBJ2-3, with 9 bases matching TRBD2. Germline assignment: CDR1 SGHDT and CDR2 YYEEEE. The junction had 4 bases not matched to a gene; V was cut back by 4 bases and J by 1 base. The CDR3 sequence is 15 residues long. The CDR3 sequence: CASSGWTSGTDTQYF. The CDR3 DNA reads TGTGCCAGCAGCGGCTGGACTAGCGGCACAGATACGCAGTATTTT.

The chain recombines TRBV5-6 with TRBJ2-2; 9 bases match TRBD1. Germline V gene sequence: CDR1 SGHDT, CDR2 YYEEEE. With V trimmed by 3 bases and J by 4 bases, 4 bases remained unmatched. This CDR3 is built from 15 residues. This chain's CDR3 is CASSSGTGFTGELFF. CDR3 bases: TGTGCCAGCAGCTCCGGGACAGGGTTCACCGGGGAGCTGTTTTTT.

V and J are TRBV28 and TRBJ2-7, with TRBD1 matching 10 bases. CDR3 length: 15 residues. The V segment lost 5 bases and the J segment 7 bases; nucleotides outside the gene matches: 11. In germline, CDR1 is MDHEN, CDR2 SYDVKM. CDR3 protein: CASSTSGTGVYEQYF. CDR3 DNA: TGTGCCAGCAGTACCTCGGGGACAGGGGTATATGAGCAGTACTTC.

The V call is TRBV7-3, the J call TRBJ2-1; the match to TRBD2 covers 11 bases. The V segment lost 3 bases and the J segment 5 bases; nucleotides outside the gene matches: 6. The CDR3 sequence is 16 residues long. Germline CDR1 and CDR2: SGHTA and FQGTGA. The CDR3 DNA reads as TGTGCCAGCAGCTTTGAACTAGCGGGGGCCAACAATGAGCAGTTCTTC. It is translated as CASSFELAGANNEQFF.

The rearrangement uses TRBV9 and TRBJ2-5; D gene ambiguous. Germline assignment: CDR1 SGDLS and CDR2 YYNGEE. Between the trimmed V and J ends, which lost 3 bases and 1 base, there was a span of 13 bases. CDR3 length: 15 amino acids. CDR3 nucleotide sequence: TGTGCCAGCAGCGCGTACAGCAGCACCCAAGAGACCCAGTACTTC. This gives the protein CASSAYSSTQETQYF. Full variable domain (remainder filled in from reference TRBV9 and TRBJ2-5): DSGVTQTPKHLITATGQRVTLRCSPRSGDLSVYWYQQSLDQGLQFLIQYYNGEERAKGNILERFSAQQFPDLHSELNLSSLELGDSALYFCASSAYSSTQETQYFGPGTRLLVL.

This chain connects TRBV19 to TRBJ1-5; the match to TRBD1 covers 7 bases. V trimming: 6 bases; J trimming: 6 bases; junction bases outside the gene matches: 8. This CDR3 is built from 14 residues. Per the germline V gene, CDR1 is LNHDA and CDR2 is SQIVND (reference sequence). The CDR3 loop is CASRQQGPSQPQHF. DNA for the CDR3: TGTGCCAGTAGACAACAGGGGCCCAGTCAGCCCCAGCATTTT.

This clone was counted once. V and J are TRBV5-5 and TRBJ2-1, with TRBD2 matching 7 bases. The germline gives CDR1 SGHKS, CDR2 YYEKEE (reference sequence). The CDR3 totals 13 residues. J was trimmed by 7 bases and V by 4 bases; bases with no gene match: 5. CDR3 sequence (DNA): TGTGCCAGCAGCCGGGACTACCAGAATGAGCAGTTCTTC. Translated: CASSRDYQNEQFF.

V usage is TRBV4-1 and J usage is TRBJ2-7, with D tentatively TRBD2 (7 bases). Trimming left V 0 bases short and J 1 base short, with 19 bases between. Germline V gene data show CDR1 as MGHRA and CDR2 as YSYEKL. CDR3 length: 18 amino acids. CDR3 coding DNA: TGCGCCAGCAGCCAAGATCAAGGGGGGGCCCACAATTCCTACGAGCAGTACTTC. Translation gives CASSQDQGGAHNSYEQYF.

The rearrangement joins TRBV2 to TRBJ2-5, with 7 positions matching TRBD1. The V and J ends lost 6 bases and 9 bases, in that order; junction bases with no gene match: 13. The germline gives CDR1 SNHLY, CDR2 FYNNEI. The length of the CDR3 is 14 residues. As DNA, the CDR3 is TGTGCCAGCAGAGCCGGGACAGTTTGGGGTGCCCAGTACTTC. Amino acids: CASRAGTVWGAQYF.

The rearrangement joins TRBV6-1 to TRBJ1-2; TRBD1 matches at 7 bases. J was trimmed by 3 bases and V by 2 bases; bases with no gene match: 6. The CDR3 sequence is 15 residues long. Germline-derived CDR1 and CDR2 are MNHNS and SASEGT. This CDR3 reads CASSEMTGWDYGYTF. The DNA of the CDR3 is TGTGCCAGCAGTGAAATGACAGGGTGGGACTATGGCTACACCTTC.

V gene TRBV7-6 combines with J gene TRBJ2-7; 12 bases match TRBD2. CDR1 and CDR2 (germline): SGHVS, FNYEAQ. The CDR3 is 18 residues long. Trimming removed 1 base from V and 2 bases from J; junction bases left unmatched: 9. CDR3 nucleotide sequence: TGTGCCAGCAGCTTAGGCCTAGCGGGGGGGCTTTCCCCCTACGAGCAGTACTTC. Translated: CASSLGLAGGLSPYEQYF.

This clone was seen only once. The J gene is TRBJ1-3, the V gene TRBV12-2; the D call TRBD1 from the table was never checked on the DNA. TRBV12-2 is marked as a pseudogene. The CDR3 loop spans 18 amino acids. The CDR3 reads CASRLPLISGGSGNTIYF. DNA for the CDR3: TGTGCAAGTCGCTTGCCGCTCATATCAGGGGGCTCTGGAAACACCATATATTTT.

The chain recombines TRBV9 with TRBJ1-4; D may be TRBD1 (6 bases). V gave up 4 bases and J gave up 7 bases, with 17 bases separating them. The germline V gene encodes CDR1 SGDLS and CDR2 YYNGEE. The CDR3 has 15 amino acids. CDR3 bases: TGTGCCAGCAGCTCCGTAGGGGGGGTAGGTGAAAAACTGTTTTTT. Translated: CASSSVGGVGEKLFF.